This T cell receptor (beta chain) was profiled in a study of shared clonotypes between healthy human individuals. This clone has a handful of counts. The CDR3 is 14 amino acids. CDR1 and CDR2 from the germline V gene are LNHDA and SQIVND (reference sequence). V gave up 7 bases and J gave up 1 base, with 12 bases separating them. The protocol was immunoSEQ multiplex PCR, while the TCRdb copy is restricted to in-frame clones and leaves out a portion. Here the sample spans approximately 1,000,000 clones, approximately 80% being singletons. The V gene is TRBV19, the J gene TRBJ2-3, with D tentatively TRBD1 or TRBD2 (5 bases each). This clonotype was obtained from a man aged 18 to 30 in good health. Some clones in this sample may be carry-over from other donors' samples. Sequenced: memory CD4+ T cells from PBMCs. The sample's subset: CD45RA-negative fraction. CDR3 sequence: CASKEGTRTDTQYF. Here the CDR3 DNA reads TGTGCCAGTAAAGAGGGGACCCGCACAGATACGCAGTATTTT.